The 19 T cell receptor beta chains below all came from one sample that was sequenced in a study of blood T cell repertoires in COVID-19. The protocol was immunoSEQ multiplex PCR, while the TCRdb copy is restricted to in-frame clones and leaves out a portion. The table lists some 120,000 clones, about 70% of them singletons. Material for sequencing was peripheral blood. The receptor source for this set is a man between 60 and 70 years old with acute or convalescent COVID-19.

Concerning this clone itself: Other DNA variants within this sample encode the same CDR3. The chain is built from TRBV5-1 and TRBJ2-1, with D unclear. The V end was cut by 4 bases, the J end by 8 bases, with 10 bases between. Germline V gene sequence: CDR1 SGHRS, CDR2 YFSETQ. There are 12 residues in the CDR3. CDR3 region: CASSGLGDEQFF. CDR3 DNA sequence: TGCGCCAGCAGCGGTCTAGGCGATGAGCAGTTCTTC.

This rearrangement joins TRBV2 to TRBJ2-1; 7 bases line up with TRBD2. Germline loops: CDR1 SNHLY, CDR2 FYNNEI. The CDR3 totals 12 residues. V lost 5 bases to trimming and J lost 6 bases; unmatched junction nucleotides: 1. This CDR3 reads CASSTGGNEQFF. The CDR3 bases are TGTGCCAGCAGTACGGGGGGCAATGAGCAGTTCTTC.

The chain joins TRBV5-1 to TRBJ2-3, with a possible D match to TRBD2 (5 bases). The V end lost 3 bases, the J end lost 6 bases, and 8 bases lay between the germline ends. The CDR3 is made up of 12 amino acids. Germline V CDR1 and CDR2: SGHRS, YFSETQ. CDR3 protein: CASSYERDTQYF. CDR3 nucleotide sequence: TGCGCCAGCAGCTACGAGCGGGATACGCAGTATTTT.

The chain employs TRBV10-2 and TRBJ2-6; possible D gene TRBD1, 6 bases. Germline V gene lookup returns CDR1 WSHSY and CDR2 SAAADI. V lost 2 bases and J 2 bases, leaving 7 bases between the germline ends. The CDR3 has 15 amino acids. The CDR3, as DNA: TGCGCCAGCAGTGAGGAGGGGGCTGGGGCCAACGTCCTGACTTTC. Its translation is CASSEEGAGANVLTF.

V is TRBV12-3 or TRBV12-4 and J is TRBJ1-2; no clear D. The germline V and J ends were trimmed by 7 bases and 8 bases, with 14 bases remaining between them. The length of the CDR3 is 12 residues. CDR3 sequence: CASTRTTGGYTF. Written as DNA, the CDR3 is TGTGCCAGCACTAGGACCACGGGAGGCTACACCTTC.

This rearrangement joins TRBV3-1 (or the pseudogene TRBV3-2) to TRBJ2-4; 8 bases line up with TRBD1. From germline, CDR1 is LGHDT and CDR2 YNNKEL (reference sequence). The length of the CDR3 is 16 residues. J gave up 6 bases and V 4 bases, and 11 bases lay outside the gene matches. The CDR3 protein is CASSRAPAGGPNIQYF. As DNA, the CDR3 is TGTGCCAGCAGCCGGGCGCCGGCAGGGGGCCCAAACATTCAGTACTTC.

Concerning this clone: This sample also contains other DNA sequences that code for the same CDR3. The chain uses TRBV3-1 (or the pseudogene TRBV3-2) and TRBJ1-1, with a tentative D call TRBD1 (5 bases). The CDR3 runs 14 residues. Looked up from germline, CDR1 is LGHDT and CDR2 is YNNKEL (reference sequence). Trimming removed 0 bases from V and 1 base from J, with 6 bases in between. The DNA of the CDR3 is TGTGCCAGCAGCCAAGATAGGGGGAACACTGAAGCTTTCTTT. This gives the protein CASSQDRGNTEAFF.

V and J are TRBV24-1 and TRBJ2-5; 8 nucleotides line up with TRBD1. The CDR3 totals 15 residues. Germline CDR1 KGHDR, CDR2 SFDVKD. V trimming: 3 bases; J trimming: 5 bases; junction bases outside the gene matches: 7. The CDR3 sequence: CATSDGVTGVETQYF. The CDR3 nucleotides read TGTGCCACCAGTGATGGGGTGACAGGGGTGGAGACCCAGTACTTC.

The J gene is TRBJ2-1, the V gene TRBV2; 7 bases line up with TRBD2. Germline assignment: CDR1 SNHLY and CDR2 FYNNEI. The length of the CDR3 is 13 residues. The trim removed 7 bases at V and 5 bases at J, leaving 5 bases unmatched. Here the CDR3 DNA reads TGTGCCAGCAAACGGGGGGATCACAATGAGCAGTTCTTC. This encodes CASKRGDHNEQFF.

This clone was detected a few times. CDR3 nucleotide sequence: TGTGCCAGCAGCTTATGGGACAGGGGTTACGAGCAGTACTTC. It encodes CASSLWDRGYEQYF. The V gene is TRBV11-2, the J gene TRBJ2-7, with 10 bases matching TRBD1. V was clipped by 2 bases and J by 4 bases; unmatched bases: 2. The CDR3 is 14 residues long. Germline CDR1 is SGHAT and CDR2 is FQNNGV.

Here the CDR3 DNA reads TGTGCCAGAGGTAACGCCGGGACTAGCGGGAGTGGGGGAGATACGCAGTATTTT. Protein product: CARGNAGTSGSGGDTQYF. The chain links TRBV6-4 to TRBJ2-3; 14 nucleotides match TRBD2. V lost 9 bases and J lost 5; bases outside the gene matches: 16. The CDR3 loop spans 18 amino acids. The germline V gene has CDR1 MRHNA and CDR2 SNTAGT.

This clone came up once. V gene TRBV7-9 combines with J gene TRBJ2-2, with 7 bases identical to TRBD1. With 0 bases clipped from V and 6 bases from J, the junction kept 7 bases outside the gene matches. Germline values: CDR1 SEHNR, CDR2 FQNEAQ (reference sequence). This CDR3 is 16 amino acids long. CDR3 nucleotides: TGTGCCAGCAGCTTAGCGCAAGGGGGCCTACCCGGGGAGCTGTTTTTT. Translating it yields CASSLAQGGLPGELFF.

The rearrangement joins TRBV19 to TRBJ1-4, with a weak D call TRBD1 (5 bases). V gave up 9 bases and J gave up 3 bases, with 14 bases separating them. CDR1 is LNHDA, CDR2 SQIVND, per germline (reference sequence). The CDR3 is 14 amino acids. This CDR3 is CASKETGANEKLFF. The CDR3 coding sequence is TGTGCCAGCAAGGAAACGGGGGCTAATGAAAAACTGTTTTTT.

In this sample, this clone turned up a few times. CDR3 sequence (DNA): TGTGCCAGCAGCTTAGGGGGATCCGGGACAGGGCGACACATTCAGTACTTC. It is translated as CASSLGGSGTGRHIQYF. This chain uses TRBV7-6 with TRBJ2-4; 9 bases map to TRBD1. V was pared by 1 base and J by 8 bases, with 12 bases of the junction left unmatched. Germline CDR1 and CDR2: SGHVS and FNYEAQ. The CDR3 length is 17 residues.

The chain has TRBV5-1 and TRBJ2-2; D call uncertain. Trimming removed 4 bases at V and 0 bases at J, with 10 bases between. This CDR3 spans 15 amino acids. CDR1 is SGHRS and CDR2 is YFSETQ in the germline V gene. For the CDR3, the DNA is TGCGCCAGCAGCCTGGGTCAAACGAACACCGGGGAGCTGTTTTTT. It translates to CASSLGQTNTGELFF.

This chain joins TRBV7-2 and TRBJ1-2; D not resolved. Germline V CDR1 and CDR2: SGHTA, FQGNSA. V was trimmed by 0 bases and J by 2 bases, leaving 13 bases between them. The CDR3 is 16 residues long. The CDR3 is CASSLAPGLQNYGYTF. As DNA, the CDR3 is TGTGCCAGCAGCTTAGCGCCTGGGCTCCAAAACTATGGCTACACCTTC.

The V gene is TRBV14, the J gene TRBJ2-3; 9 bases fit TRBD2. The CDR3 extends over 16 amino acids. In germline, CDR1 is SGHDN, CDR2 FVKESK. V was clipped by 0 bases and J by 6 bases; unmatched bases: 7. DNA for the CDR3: TGTGCCAGCAGCCAAGACGGCGGGAGGGCCCGCGATACGCAGTATTTT. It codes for CASSQDGGRARDTQYF.

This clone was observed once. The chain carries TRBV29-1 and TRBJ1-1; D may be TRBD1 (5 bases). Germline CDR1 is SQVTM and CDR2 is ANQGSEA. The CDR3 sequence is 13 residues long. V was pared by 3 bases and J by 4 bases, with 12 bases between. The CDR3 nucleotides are TGCAGCGTTGAGTGGGGGGTAGGCACTGAAGCTTTCTTT. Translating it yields CSVEWGVGTEAFF. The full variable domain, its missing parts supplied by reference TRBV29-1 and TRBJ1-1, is SAVISQKPSRDICQRGTSLTIQCQVDSQVTMMFWYRQQPGQSLTLIATANQGSEATYESGFVIDKFPISRPNLTFSTLTVSNMSPEDSSIYLCSVEWGVGTEAFFGQGTRLTVV.

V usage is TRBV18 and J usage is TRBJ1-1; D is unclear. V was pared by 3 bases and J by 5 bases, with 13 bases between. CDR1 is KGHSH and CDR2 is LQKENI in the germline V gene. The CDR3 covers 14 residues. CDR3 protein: CASSPGRGRTEAFF. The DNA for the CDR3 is TGTGCCAGCTCACCCGGCAGAGGGAGAACTGAAGCTTTCTTT.